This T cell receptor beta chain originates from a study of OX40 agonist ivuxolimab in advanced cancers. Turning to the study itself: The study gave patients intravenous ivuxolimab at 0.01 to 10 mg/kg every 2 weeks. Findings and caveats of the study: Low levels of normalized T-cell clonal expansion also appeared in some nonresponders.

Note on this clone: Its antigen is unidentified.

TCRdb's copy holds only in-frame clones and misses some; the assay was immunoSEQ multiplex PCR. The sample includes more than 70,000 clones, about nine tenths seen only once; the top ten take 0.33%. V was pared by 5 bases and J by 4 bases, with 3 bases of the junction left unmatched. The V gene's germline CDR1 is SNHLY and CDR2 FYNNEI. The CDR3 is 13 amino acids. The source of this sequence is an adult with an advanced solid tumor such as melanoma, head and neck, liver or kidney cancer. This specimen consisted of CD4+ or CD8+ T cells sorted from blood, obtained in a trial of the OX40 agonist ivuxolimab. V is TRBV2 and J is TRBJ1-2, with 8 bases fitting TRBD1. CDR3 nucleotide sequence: TGTGCCAGCAGTCAGACAGGGGTCTATGGCTACACCTTC. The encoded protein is CASSQTGVYGYTF. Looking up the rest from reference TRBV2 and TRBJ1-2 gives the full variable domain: EPEVTQTPSHQVTQMGQEVILRCVPISNHLYFYWYRQILGQKVEFLVSFYNNEISEKSEIFDDQFSVERPDGSNFTLKIRSTKLEDSAMYFCASSQTGVYGYTFGSGTRLTVV.